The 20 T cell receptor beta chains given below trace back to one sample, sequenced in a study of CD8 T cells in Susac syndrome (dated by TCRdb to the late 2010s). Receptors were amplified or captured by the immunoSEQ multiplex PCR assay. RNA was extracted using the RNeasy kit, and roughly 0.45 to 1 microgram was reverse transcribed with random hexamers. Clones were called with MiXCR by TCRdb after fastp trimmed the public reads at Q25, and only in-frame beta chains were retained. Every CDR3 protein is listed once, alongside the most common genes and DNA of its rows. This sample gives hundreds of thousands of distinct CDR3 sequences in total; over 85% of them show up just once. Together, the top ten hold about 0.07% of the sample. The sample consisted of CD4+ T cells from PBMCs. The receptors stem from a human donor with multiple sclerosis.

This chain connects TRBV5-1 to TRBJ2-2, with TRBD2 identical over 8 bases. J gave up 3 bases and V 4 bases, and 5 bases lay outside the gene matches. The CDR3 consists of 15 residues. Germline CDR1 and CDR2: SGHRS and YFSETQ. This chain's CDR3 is CASSDLSGDTGELFF. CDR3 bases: TGCGCCAGCAGCGACCTTAGCGGGGACACCGGGGAGCTGTTTTTT.

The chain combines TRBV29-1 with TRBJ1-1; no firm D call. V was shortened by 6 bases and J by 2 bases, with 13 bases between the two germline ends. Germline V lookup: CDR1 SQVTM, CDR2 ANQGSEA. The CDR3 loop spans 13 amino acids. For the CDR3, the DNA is TGCAGCGTGAACGGGTTATTAAACACTGAAGCTTTCTTT. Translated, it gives CSVNGLLNTEAFF.

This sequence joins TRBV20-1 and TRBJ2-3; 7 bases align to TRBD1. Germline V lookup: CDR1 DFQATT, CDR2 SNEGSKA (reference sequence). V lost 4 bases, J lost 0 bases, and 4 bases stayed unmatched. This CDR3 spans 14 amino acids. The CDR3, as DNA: TGCAGTGCTATGGGACAGTCTAGCACAGATACGCAGTATTTT. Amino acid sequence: CSAMGQSSTDTQYF.

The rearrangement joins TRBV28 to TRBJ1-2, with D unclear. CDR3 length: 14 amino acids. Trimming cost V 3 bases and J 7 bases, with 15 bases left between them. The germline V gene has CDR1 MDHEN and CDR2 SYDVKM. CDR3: CASSFGAGPFGYTF. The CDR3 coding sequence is TGTGCCAGCAGTTTTGGTGCAGGACCGTTTGGCTACACCTTC.

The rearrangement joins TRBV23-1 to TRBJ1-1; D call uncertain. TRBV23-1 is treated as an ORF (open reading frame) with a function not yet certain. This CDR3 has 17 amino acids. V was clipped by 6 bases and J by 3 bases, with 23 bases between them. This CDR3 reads CASRPLGQAGWHTEAFF. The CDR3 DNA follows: TGCGCCAGCAGACCTTTAGGGCAGGCTGGTTGGCACACTGAAGCTTTCTTT.

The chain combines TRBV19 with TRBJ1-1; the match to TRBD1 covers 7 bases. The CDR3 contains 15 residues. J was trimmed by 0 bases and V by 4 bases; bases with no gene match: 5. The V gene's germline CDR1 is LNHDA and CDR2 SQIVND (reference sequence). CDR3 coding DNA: TGTGCCAGTAGTACCCACAGGGGCGTGAACACTGAAGCTTTCTTT. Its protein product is CASSTHRGVNTEAFF.

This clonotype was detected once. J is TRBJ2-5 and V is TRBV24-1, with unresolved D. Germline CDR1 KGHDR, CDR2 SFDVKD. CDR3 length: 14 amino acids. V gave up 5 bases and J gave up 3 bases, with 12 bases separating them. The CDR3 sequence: CATSGAASEETQYF. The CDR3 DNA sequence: TGTGCCACCAGTGGAGCAGCCTCGGAAGAGACCCAGTACTTC.

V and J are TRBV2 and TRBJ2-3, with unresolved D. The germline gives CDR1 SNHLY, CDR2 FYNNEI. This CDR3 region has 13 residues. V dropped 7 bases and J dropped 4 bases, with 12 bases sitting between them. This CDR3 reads CASTVRPSDTQYF. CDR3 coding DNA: TGTGCCAGCACGGTTCGCCCCTCAGATACGCAGTATTTT.

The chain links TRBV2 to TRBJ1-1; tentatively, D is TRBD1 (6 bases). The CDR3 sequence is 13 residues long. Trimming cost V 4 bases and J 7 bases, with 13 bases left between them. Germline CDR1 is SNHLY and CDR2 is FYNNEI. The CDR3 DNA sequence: TGTGCCAGCAGTGCGCGGGGGGCGCGTGAAGCTTTCTTT. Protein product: CASSARGAREAFF.

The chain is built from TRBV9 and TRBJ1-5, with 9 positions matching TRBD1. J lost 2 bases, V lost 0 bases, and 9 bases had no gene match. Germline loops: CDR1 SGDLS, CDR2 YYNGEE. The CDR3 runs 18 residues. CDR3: CASSVVDRGRGGNQPQHF. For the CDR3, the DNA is TGTGCCAGCAGCGTAGTGGACAGGGGAAGGGGGGGCAATCAGCCCCAGCATTTT.

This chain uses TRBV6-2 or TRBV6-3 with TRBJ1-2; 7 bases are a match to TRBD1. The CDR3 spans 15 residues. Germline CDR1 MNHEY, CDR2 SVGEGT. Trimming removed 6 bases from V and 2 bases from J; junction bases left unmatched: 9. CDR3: CASRNIGQENYGYTF. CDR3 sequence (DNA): TGTGCCAGCAGGAACATCGGACAGGAGAACTATGGCTACACCTTC.

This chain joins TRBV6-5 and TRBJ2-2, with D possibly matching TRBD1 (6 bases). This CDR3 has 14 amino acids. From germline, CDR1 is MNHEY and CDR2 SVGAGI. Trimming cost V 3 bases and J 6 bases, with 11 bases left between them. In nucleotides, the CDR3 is TGTGCCAGCAGTTATCAGGGGTGGTCCGGGGAGCTGTTTTTT. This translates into CASSYQGWSGELFF.

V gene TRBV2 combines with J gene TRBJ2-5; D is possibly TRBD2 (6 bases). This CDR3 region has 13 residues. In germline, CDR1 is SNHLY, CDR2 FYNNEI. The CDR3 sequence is CAAGGTSQETQYF. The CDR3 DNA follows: TGTGCGGCGGGCGGGACTTCCCAAGAGACCCAGTACTTC.

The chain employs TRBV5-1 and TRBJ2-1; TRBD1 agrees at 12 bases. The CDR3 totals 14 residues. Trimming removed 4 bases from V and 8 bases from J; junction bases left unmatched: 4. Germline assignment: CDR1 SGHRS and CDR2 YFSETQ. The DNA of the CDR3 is TGCGCCAGCAGCCCGGGACAGGGGGCCTATGAGCAGTTCTTC. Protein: CASSPGQGAYEQFF.

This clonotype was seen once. CDR3 loop: CASSLAGTGQETQYF. Written as DNA, the CDR3 is TGTGCCAGCAGCTTAGCCGGGACTGGCCAAGAGACCCAGTACTTC. V gene TRBV11-2 combines with J gene TRBJ2-5; perhaps TRBD2 as D (6 bases). V was trimmed by 1 base and J by 1 base, leaving 10 bases between them. The germline CDR1 and CDR2 sequences are SGHAT and FQNNGV. This CDR3 is 15 amino acids long.

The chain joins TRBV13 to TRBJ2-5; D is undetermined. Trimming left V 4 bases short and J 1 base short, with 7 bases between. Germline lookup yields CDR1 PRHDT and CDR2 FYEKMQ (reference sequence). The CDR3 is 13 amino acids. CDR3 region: CASSSRIQETQYF. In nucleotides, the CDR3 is TGTGCCAGCAGCTCGCGGATCCAAGAGACCCAGTACTTC.

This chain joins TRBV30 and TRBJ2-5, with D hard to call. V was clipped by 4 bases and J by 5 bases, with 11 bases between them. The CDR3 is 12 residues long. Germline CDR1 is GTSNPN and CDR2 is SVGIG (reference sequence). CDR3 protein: CAWTGSGETQYF. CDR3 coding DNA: TGTGCCTGGACGGGTTCTGGTGAGACCCAGTACTTC.

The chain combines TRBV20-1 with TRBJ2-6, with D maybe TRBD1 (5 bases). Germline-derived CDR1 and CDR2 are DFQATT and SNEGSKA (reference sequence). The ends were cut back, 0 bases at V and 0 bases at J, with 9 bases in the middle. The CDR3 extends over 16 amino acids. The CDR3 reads CSARDWGRSGANVLTF. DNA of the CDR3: TGCAGTGCTAGAGACTGGGGCCGCTCTGGGGCCAACGTCCTGACTTTC.

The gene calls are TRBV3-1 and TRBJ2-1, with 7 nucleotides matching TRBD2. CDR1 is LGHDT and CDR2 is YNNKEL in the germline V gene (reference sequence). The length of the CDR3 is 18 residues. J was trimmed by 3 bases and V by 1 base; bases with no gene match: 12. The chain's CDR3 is CASSQAPGGSSGYNEQFF. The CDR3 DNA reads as TGTGCCAGCAGCCAAGCCCCAGGAGGGTCTAGCGGCTACAATGAGCAGTTCTTC.

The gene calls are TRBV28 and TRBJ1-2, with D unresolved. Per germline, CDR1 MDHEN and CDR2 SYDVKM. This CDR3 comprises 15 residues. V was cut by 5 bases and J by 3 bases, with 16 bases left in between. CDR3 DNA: TGTGCCAGCAGTCCCCCACCGGAGGCCTACTATGGCTACACCTTC. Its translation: CASSPPPEAYYGYTF.